This is a list of T cell receptor beta chains from one sample in a study of blood T cells in healthy people across ages. Each CDR3 protein is one row after TCRdb ran MiXCR on the 5' RACE reads. This sample has around 520,000 distinct CDR3 sequences, with about 27% found just once. The data also belong to a second study, concerning T cells of mothers and their children.

The sample comprised blood. These TCRs come from a boy aged 2-15 years in good health. Each CDR3 is given with its conserved first and last residue. D genes are given only for firm matches. Some rows have no size entry. The others give once, few or many, or a class for an expanded clone.

>14|TRBJ2-7|TRBD2|.|TRBV9
CASSVGTSGKEQYF
TGTGCCAGCAGCGTAGGGACTAGCGGGAAAGAGCAGTACTTC
>12|TRBJ1-2|.|few|TRBV29-1
CSVGGVSYGYTF
TGCAGCGTCGGAGGGGTTTCCTATGGCTACACCTTC
>13|TRBJ1-1|.|many|TRBV12-3/TRBV12-4
CASSSGPNTEAFF
TGTGCCAGCAGCTCTGGGCCGAACACTGAAGCTTTCTTT
>14|TRBJ2-1|.|.|TRBV12-3/TRBV12-4
CASSLSNVLVEQFF
TGTGCCAGCAGTTTATCAAACGTACTCGTTGAGCAGTTCTTC
>12|TRBJ2-1|.|few|TRBV20-1
CSTLRFYNEQFF
TGCAGTACGTTGCGGTTCTACAATGAGCAGTTCTTC
>14|TRBJ2-1|.|.|TRBV7-8
CANSSGQMHNEQFF
TGTGCCAACAGCTCAGGACAGATGCACAATGAGCAGTTCTTC
>15|TRBJ2-3|.|.|TRBV5-1
CASSLLGGTADTQYF
TGCGCCAGCAGCTTGCTAGGGGGTACTGCAGATACGCAGTATTTT
>12|TRBJ2-5|TRBD2|.|TRBV6-5
CASSQGGEGQYF
TGTGCCAGCAGCCAGGGCGGGGAGGGCCAATACTTC
>17|TRBJ1-5|.|.|TRBV12-3/TRBV12-4
CASSLRQGQDSNQPQHF
TGTGCCAGCAGTTTACGGCAGGGGCAGGATAGCAATCAGCCCCAGCATTTT
>13|TRBJ1-1|.|.|TRBV6-1
CASSRDPNTEAFF
TGTGCCAGCAGTCGAGACCCGAACACTGAAGCTTTCTTT
>15|TRBJ1-4|.|.|TRBV4-3
CASSPQTSTNEELFF
TGCGCCAGCAGCCCCCAGACATCAACTAATGAAGAACTGTTTTTT
>14|TRBJ2-3|.|many|TRBV6-4
CASSDSIDTDTQYF
TGTGCCAGCAGTGACTCGATCGACACAGATACGCAGTATTTT
>13|TRBJ1-1|.|.|TRBV30
CAWSRQRKSEAFF
TGTGCCTGGAGCAGACAGAGGAAGAGTGAAGCTTTCTTT
>12|TRBJ1-1|.|.|TRBV6-5
CASRPGNTEAFF
TGTGCCAGCAGGCCGGGGAACACTGAAGCTTTCTTT
>16|TRBJ1-4|TRBD1|few|TRBV7-2
CASRPSYRGRGEKLFF
TGTGCCAGCAGGCCCTCGTACAGGGGGCGAGGGGAAAAACTGTTTTTT
>13|TRBJ2-5|.|many|TRBV11-2
CASSLRTGETQYF
TGTGCCAGCAGCTTACGGACCGGGGAGACCCAGTACTTC
>14|TRBJ1-1|.|.|TRBV2
CASSEAPVNTEAFF
TGTGCCAGCAGTGAAGCGCCCGTAAACACTGAAGCTTTCTTT